What follows describes a single T cell receptor beta chain. Its target is not known. This sample was taken from a study of cytomegalovirus exposure and HLA in healthy donors. Study conclusions and caveats: Within an earlier analysis, most TCR beta V segments proved productive either about 87% or about 30% of the time. Later analysis indicated greater clonal expansion among HLA-associated TCR beta chains than among equally common other chains.

Germline V gene sequence: CDR1 LGHNA, CDR2 YSLEER. The J segment lost 5 bases and the V segment lost 1 base, leaving 10 bases of the junction unmatched. The CDR3 totals 17 residues. The PCR used 60 Vbeta and 13 Jbeta primers. Only in-frame clones appear in the TCRdb table, and some are missing; sequencing was by immunoSEQ multiplex PCR. In the table there are under 200,000 clones, just over 75% of which are singletons. The receptor comes from a woman aged 25 to 39 in good health and CMV-seropositive. Sequenced: PBMCs. This sequence joins TRBV4-3 and TRBJ2-2, with 7 positions matching TRBD1. This chain's CDR3 is CASSQVIPGRGTGELFF. The CDR3 region has the DNA TGCGCCAGCAGCCAAGTCATCCCAGGCAGGGGGACCGGGGAGCTGTTTTTT.